This T cell receptor (beta chain) was identified in a study of graft-versus-host responses after intestinal transplantation. Overall study: Recipients had multivisceral, liver-intestinal, or isolated intestinal transplants. Among the recipients, all got anti-thymocyte globulin induction and then tacrolimus and steroids for about 3 years.

CDR3 length equals 15 residues. Trimming at V came to 6 bases and at J to 10 bases, leaving 13 bases not matched to a gene. Germline values: CDR1 MNHEY, CDR2 SMNVEV (reference sequence). The assay was immunoSEQ multiplex PCR, and TCRdb's table has in-frame clones only and misses some. The table lists about 10,000 clones, over 90% of them singletons. The chain combines TRBV27 with TRBJ2-1, with 9 bases matching TRBD2. Sequencing used PBMCs, obtained almost 70 days after transplant. The TCR originated in a human patient who received an intestinal transplant, so some T cells may come from the graft donor. The CDR3 nucleotides read TGTGCCAGCAGCCTACTCGGCCTAGCGGGATGGGAGCAGTTCTTC. This encodes CASSLLGLAGWEQFF.